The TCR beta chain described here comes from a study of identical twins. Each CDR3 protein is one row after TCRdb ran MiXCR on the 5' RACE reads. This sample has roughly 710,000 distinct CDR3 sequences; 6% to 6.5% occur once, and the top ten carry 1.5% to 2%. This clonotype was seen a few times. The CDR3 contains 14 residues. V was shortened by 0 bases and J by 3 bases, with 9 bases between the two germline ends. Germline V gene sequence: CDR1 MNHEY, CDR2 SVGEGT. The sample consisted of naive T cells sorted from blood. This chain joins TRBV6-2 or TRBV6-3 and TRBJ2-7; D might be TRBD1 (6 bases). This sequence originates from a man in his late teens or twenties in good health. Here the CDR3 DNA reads TGTGCCAGCAGTTACTCGGAGACAGGCTACGAGCAGTACTTC. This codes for CASSYSETGYEQYF.